This T cell receptor beta chain was found in a study of blood T cell repertoires in COVID-19. Original methodology: For nucleated cells, counts were estimated from reference gene primer amplification. Clones were read by immunoSEQ multiplex PCR, and TCRdb kept only the in-frame ones, dropping some. V and J calls and clone size are as listed in that table; D and trimming were resolved from the DNA. This table holds approximately 160,000 clones, more than 60% found once. The ends were cut back, 5 bases at V and 1 base at J, with 14 bases in the middle. Germline loops: CDR1 LNHDA, CDR2 SQIVND (reference sequence). CDR3 size: 15 residues.

This TCR derives from a man between 65 and 79 years old with acute or convalescent COVID-19. This chain joins TRBV19 and TRBJ1-2, with a possible D match to TRBD1 (6 bases). Source material: peripheral blood. CDR3 protein: CASSPGPGVNYGYTF. CDR3 in DNA: TGTGCCAGTAGTCCCGGGCCAGGGGTTAACTATGGCTACACCTTC. Filled out from reference TRBV19 and TRBJ1-2, the complete variable domain reads DGGITQSPKYLFRKEGQNVTLSCEQNLNHDAMYWYRQDPGQGLRLIYYSQIVNDFQKGDIAEGYSVSREKKESFPLTVTSAQKNPTAFYLCASSPGPGVNYGYTFGSGTRLTVV.